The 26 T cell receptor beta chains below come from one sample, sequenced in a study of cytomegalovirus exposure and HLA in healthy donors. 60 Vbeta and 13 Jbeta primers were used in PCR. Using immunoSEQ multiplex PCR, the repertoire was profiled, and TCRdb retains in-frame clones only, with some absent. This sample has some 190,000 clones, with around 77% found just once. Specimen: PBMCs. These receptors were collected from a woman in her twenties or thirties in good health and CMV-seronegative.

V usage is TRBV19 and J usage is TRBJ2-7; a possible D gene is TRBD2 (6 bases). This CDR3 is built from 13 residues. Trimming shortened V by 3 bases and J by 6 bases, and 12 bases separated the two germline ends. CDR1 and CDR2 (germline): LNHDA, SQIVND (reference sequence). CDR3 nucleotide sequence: TGTGCCAGTAGTATCGACGGGGGTCTCGAGCAGTACTTC. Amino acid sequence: CASSIDGGLEQYF.

The CDR3 DNA sequence: TGTGCCAGCAGCTTGGGACAGGTCGAGGAGACCCAGTACTTC. Protein sequence: CASSLGQVEETQYF. This chain links TRBV5-5 with TRBJ2-5; the D gene is possibly TRBD1 (6 bases). The CDR3 extends over 14 amino acids. Trimming left V 0 bases short and J 5 bases short, with 11 bases between. Germline loops: CDR1 SGHKS, CDR2 YYEKEE (reference sequence).

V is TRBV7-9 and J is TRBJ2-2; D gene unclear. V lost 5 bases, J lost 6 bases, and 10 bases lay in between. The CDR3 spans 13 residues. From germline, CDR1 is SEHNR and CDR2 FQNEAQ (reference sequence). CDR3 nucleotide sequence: TGTGCCAGCAGCCAACAACCCTCCGGGGAGCTGTTTTTT. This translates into CASSQQPSGELFF.

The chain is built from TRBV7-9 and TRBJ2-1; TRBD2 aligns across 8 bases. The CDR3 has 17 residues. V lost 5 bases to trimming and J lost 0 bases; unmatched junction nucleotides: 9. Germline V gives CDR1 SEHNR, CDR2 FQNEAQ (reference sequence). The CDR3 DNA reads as TGTGCCAGCAGCCCCGGGGGGGAGGGTTACTCCTACAATGAGCAGTTCTTC. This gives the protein CASSPGGEGYSYNEQFF. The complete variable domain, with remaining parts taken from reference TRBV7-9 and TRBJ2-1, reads DTGVSQNPRHKITKRGQNVTFRCDPISEHNRLYWYRQTLGQGPEFLTYFQNEAQLEKSRLLSDRFSAERPKGSFSTLEIQRTEQGDSAMYLCASSPGGEGYSYNEQFFGPGTRLTVL.

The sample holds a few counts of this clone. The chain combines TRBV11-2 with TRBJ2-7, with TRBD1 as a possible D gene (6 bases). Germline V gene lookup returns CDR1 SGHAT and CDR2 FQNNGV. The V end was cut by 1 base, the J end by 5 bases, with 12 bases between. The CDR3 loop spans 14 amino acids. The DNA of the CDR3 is TGTGCCAGCAGCTTAGCACAGGGTGTCAACGAGCAGTACTTC. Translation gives CASSLAQGVNEQYF.

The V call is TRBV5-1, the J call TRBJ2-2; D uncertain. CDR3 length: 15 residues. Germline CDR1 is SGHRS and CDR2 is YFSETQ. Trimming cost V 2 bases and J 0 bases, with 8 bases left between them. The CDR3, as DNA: TGCGCCAGCAGCTTTCTTCTTTCGAACACCGGGGAGCTGTTTTTT. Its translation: CASSFLLSNTGELFF.

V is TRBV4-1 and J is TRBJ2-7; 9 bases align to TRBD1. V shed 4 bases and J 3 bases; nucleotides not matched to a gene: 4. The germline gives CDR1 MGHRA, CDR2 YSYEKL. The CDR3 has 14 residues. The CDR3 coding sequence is TGCGCCAGCAGCCCTGGGACAGGGTACTACGAGCAGTACTTC. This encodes CASSPGTGYYEQYF.

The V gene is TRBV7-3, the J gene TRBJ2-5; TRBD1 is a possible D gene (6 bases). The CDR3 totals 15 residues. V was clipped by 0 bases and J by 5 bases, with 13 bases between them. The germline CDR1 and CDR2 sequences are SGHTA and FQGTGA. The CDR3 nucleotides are TGTGCCAGCAGCTTAACCCAGGGGCCGTGGGAGACCCAGTACTTC. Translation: CASSLTQGPWETQYF.

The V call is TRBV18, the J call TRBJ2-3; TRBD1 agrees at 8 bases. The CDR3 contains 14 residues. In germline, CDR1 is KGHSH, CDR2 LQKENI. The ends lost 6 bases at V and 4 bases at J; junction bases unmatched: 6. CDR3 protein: CASSLDRDADTQYF. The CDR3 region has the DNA TGTGCCAGCTCCCTGGACAGGGACGCAGATACGCAGTATTTT.

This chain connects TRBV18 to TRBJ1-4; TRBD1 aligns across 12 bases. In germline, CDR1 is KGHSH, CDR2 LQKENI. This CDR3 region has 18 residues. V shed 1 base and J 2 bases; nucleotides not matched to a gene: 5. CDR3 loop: CASSPLPGQGATNEKLFF. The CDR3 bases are TGTGCCAGCTCACCACTCCCGGGACAGGGGGCGACTAATGAAAAACTGTTTTTT.

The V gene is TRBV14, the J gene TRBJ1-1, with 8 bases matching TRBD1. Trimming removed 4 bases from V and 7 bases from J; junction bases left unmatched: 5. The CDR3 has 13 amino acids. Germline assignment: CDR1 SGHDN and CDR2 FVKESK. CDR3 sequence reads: CASSLLTGVEAFF. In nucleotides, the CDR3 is TGTGCCAGCAGCCTACTGACAGGGGTTGAAGCTTTCTTT.

The CDR3 nucleotides read TGTGCCTGGAGTGTACGAGGGTTGGGAATCGGGCGGAACACTGAAGCTTTCTTT. Its translation: CAWSVRGLGIGRNTEAFF. The V gene is TRBV30, the J gene TRBJ1-1; no definite D call. Germline V gene lookup returns CDR1 GTSNPN and CDR2 SVGIG (reference sequence). Trimming removed 0 bases from V and 1 base from J, with 21 bases in between. The CDR3 has 18 amino acids. Together with reference TRBV30 and TRBJ1-1, the CDR3 gives the full variable domain: SQTIHQWPATLVQPVGSPLSLECTVEGTSNPNLYWYRQAAGRGLQLLFYSVGIGQISSEVPQNLSASRPQDRQFILSSKKLLLSDSGFYLCAWSVRGLGIGRNTEAFFGQGTRLTVV.

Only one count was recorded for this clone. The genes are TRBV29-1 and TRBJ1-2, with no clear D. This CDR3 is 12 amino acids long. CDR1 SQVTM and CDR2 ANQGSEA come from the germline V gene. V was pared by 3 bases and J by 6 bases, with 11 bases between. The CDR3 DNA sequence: TGCAGCGTTGATTTCCAGAATGATGGCTACACCTTC. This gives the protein CSVDFQNDGYTF.

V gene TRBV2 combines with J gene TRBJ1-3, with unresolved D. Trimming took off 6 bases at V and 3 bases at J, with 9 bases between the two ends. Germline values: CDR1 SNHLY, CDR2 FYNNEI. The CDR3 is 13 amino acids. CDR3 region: CASRLENGNTIYF. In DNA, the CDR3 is TGTGCCAGCAGGCTGGAGAATGGAAACACCATATATTTT.

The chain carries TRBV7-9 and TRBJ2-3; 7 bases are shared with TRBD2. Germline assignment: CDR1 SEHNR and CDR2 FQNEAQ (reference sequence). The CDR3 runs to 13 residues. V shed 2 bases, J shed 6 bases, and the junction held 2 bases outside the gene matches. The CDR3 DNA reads TGTGCCAGCAGCTTATTCGGGGGGGATACGCAGTATTTT. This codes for CASSLFGGDTQYF.

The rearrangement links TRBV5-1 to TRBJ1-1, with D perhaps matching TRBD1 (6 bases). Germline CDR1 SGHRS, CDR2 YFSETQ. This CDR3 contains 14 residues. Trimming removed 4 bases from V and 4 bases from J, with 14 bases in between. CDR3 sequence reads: CASSKQGSGTEAFF. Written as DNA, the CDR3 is TGCGCCAGCAGCAAGCAGGGGAGTGGCACTGAAGCTTTCTTT.

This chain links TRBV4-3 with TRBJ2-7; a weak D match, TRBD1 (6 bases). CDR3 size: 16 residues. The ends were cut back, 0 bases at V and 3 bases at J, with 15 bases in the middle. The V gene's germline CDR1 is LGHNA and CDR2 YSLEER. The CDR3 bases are TGCGCCAGCAGCCAAGATGGGCCAGGGGAAAACTACGAGCAGTACTTC. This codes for CASSQDGPGENYEQYF.

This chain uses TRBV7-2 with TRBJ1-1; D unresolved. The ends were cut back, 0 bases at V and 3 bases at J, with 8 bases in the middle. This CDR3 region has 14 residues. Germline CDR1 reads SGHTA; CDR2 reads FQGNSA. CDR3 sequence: CASSLAGRDTEAFF. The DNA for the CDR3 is TGTGCCAGCAGCTTAGCCGGGAGAGACACTGAAGCTTTCTTT.

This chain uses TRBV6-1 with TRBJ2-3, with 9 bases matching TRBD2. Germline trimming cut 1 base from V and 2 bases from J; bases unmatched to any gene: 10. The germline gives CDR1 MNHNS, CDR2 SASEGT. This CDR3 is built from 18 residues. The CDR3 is CASSEGVLAGGNTDTQYF. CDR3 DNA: TGTGCCAGCAGTGAAGGTGTATTGGCGGGGGGGAACACAGATACGCAGTATTTT.

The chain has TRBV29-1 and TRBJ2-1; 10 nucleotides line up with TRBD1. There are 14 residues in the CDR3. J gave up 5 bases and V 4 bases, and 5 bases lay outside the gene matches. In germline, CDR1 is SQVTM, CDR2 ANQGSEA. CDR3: CSVGQGAGDNEQFF. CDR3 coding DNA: TGCAGCGTTGGACAGGGGGCAGGGGACAATGAGCAGTTCTTC.

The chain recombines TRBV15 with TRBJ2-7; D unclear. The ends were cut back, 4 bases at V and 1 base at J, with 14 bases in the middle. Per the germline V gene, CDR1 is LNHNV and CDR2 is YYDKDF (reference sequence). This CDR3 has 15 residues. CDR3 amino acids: CATSTQPGISYEQYF. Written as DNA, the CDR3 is TGTGCCACCAGCACACAACCTGGCATATCCTACGAGCAGTACTTC.

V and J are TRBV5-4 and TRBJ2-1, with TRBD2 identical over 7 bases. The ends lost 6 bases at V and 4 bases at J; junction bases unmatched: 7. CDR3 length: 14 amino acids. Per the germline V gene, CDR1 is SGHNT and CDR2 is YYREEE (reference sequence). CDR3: CASTLGGEYNEQFF. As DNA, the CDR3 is TGTGCCAGCACGCTTGGGGGGGAATACAATGAGCAGTTCTTC.

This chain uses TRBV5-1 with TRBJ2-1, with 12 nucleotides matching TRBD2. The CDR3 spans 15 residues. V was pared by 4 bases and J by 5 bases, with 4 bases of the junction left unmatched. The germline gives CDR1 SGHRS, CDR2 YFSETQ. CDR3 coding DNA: TGCGCCAGCAGCGCCCTAGCGGGGGGGGACAATGAGCAGTTCTTC. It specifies CASSALAGGDNEQFF.

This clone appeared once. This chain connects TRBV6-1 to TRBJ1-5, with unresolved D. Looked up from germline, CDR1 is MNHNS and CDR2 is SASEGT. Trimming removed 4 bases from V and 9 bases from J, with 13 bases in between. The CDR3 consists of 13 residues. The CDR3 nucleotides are TGTGCCAGCAGTGTTTCAGGTGCAGCGCCCCAGCATTTT. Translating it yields CASSVSGAAPQHF.

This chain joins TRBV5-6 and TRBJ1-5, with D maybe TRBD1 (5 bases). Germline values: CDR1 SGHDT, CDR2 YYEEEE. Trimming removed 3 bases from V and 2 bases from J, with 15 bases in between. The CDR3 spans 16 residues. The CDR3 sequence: CASSSPQGRGNQPQHF. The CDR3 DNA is TGTGCCAGCAGCTCCCCCCAGGGTCGGGGCAATCAGCCCCAGCATTTT.

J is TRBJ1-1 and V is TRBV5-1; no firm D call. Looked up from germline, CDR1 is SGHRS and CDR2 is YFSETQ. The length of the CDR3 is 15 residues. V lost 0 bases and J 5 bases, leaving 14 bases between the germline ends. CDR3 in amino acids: CASSLDYGPGTEAFF. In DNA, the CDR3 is TGCGCCAGCAGCTTGGACTATGGTCCGGGGACTGAAGCTTTCTTT.